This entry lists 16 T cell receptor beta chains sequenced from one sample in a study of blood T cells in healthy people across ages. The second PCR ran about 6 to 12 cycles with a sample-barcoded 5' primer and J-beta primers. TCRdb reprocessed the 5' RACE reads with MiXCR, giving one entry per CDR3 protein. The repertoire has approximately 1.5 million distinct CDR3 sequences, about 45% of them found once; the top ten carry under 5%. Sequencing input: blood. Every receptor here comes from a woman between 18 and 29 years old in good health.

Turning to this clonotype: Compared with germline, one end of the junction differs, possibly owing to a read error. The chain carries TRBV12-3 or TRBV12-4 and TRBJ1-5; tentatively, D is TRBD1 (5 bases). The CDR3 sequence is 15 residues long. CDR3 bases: TGTGCCAGCAGGGGGACGCAGGGAGGATTGCAGCCTCAGCATTTT. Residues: CASRGTQGGLQPQHF.

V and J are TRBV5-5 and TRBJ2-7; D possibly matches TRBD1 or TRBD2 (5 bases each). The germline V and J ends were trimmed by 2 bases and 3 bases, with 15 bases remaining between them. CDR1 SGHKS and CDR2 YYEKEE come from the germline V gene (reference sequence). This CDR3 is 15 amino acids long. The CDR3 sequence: CASSFNWGTLYEQYF. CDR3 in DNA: TGTGCCAGCAGCTTTAACTGGGGGACCCTCTACGAGCAGTACTTC.

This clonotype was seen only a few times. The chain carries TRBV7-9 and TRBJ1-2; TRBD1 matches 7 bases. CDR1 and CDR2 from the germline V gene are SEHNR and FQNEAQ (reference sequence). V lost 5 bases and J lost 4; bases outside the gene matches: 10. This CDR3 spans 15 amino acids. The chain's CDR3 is CASSVPGQRSYGYTF. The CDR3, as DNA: TGTGCCAGCAGCGTCCCGGGACAGCGCAGCTATGGCTACACCTTC. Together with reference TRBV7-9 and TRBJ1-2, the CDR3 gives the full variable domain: DTGVSQNPRHKITKRGQNVTFRCDPISEHNRLYWYRQTLGQGPEFLTYFQNEAQLEKSRLLSDRFSAERPKGSFSTLEIQRTEQGDSAMYLCASSVPGQRSYGYTFGSGTRLTVV.

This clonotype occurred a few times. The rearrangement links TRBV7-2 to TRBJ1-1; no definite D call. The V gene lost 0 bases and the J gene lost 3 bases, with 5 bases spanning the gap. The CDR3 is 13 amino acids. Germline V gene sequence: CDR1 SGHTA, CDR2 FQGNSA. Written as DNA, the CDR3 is TGTGCCAGCAGCTTAGCGCTTGACACTGAAGCTTTCTTT. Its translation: CASSLALDTEAFF.

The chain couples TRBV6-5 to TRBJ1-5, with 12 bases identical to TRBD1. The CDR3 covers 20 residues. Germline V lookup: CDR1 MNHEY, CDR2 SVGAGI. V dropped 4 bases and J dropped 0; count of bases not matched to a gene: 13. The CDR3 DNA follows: TGTGCCAGCAGTTCCCTAACCGGGACAGGGGGCCCCTATAGCAATCAGCCCCAGCATTTT. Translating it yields CASSSLTGTGGPYSNQPQHF.

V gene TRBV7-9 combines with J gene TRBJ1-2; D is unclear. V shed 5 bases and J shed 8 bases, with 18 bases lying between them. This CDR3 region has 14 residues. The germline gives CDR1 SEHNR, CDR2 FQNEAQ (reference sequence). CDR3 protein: CASSPGGMGEGYTF. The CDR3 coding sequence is TGTGCCAGCAGCCCGGGAGGGATGGGTGAAGGCTACACCTTC.

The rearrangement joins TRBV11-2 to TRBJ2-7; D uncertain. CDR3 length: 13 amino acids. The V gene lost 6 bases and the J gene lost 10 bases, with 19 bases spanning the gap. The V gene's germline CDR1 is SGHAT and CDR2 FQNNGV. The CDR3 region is CASRSDFKEAQYF. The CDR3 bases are TGTGCCAGCAGGAGCGATTTTAAAGAGGCCCAGTACTTC.

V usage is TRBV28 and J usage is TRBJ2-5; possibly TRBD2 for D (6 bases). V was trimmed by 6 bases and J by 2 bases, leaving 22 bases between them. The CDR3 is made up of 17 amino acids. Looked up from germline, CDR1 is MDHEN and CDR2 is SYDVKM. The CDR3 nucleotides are TGTGCCAGCAGCTACGATGAGGACACGGAGGGGCAAGAGACCCAGTACTTC. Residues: CASSYDEDTEGQETQYF.

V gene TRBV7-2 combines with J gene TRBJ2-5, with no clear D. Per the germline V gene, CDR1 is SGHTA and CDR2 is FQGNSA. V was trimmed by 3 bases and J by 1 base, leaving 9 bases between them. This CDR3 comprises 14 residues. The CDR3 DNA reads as TGTGCCAGCAGCTTTCGACGTACCCAAGAGACCCAGTACTTC. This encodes CASSFRRTQETQYF. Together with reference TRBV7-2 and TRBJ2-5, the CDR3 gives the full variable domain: GAGVSQSPSNKVTEKGKDVELRCDPISGHTALYWYRQSLGQGLEFLIYFQGNSAPDKSGLPSDRFSAERTGGSVSTLTIQRTQQEDSAVYLCASSFRRTQETQYFGPGTRLLVL.

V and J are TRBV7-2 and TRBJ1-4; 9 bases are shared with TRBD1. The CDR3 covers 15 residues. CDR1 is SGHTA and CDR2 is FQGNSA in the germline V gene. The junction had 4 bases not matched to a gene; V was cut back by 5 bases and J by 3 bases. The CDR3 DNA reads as TGTGCCAGCAGCCGACAGGGGGGCCCTAATGAAAAACTGTTTTTT. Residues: CASSRQGGPNEKLFF.

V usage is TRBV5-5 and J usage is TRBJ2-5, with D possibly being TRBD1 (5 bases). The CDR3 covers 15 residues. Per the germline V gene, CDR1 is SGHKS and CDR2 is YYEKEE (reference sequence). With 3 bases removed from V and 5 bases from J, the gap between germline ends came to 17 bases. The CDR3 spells CASSSLRDWWETQYF. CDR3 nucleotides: TGTGCCAGCAGCTCCCTCAGGGATTGGTGGGAGACCCAGTACTTC.

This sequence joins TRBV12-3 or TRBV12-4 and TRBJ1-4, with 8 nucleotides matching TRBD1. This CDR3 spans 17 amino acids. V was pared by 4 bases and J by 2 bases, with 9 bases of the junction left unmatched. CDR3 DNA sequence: TGTGCCAGCAGTTCCCCGACAGGGGTTGTGACTAATGAAAAACTGTTTTTT. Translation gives CASSSPTGVVTNEKLFF.

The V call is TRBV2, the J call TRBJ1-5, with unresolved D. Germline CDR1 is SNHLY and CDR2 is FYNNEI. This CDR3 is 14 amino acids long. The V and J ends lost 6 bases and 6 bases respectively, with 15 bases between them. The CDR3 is CASSGSIGVQPQHF. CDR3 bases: TGTGCCAGCAGCGGGTCTATAGGTGTTCAGCCCCAGCATTTT.

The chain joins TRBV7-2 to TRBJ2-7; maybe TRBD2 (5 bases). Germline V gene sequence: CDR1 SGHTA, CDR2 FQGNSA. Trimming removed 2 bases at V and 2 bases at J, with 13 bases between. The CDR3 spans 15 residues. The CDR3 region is CASSLQVRATYEQYF. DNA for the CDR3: TGTGCCAGCAGCTTACAGGTGCGGGCCACCTACGAGCAGTACTTC.

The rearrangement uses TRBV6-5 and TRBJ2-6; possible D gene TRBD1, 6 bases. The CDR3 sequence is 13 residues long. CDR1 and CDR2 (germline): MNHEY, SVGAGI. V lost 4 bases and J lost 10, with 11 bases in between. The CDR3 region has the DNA TGTGCCAGCAGTTTTCCGGGACAAAACGTCCTGACTTTC. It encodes CASSFPGQNVLTF.

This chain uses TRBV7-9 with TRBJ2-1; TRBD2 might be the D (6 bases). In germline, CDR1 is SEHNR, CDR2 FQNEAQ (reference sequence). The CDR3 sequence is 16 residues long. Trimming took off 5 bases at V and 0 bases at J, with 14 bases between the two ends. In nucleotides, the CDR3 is TGTGCCAGCAGCACTCGGGACTTTAGCTCCTACAATGAGCAGTTCTTC. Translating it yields CASSTRDFSSYNEQFF. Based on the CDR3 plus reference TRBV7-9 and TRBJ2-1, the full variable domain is DTGVSQNPRHKITKRGQNVTFRCDPISEHNRLYWYRQTLGQGPEFLTYFQNEAQLEKSRLLSDRFSAERPKGSFSTLEIQRTEQGDSAMYLCASSTRDFSSYNEQFFGPGTRLTVL.